Detailed here is one TCR beta chain. This clonotype appeared many times. Its specific antigen is unknown. It has no much larger one-base neighbor in the sample; base qualities were not kept. The time point label, as the study defines it: blood at routine non-recurrence follow-up after resection. Whole RNA extracted from tumor and nontumor lung tissue, or from cryopreserved PBMC samples, was used for TCR sequencing without cell sorting. A patient was chosen for TCR sequencing only when enough RNA was available from at least two tumor regions. The data belong to a study of spatial heterogeneity in lung cancer (dated by TCRdb to about 2019). Turning to the overall study: Samples were obtained from about 75 patients with early-stage, untreated non-small cell lung cancer from the lung TRACERx cohort. Nonsynonymous mutation counts, determined by whole-exome sequencing of tumor tissue, were related to TCR repertoire features. In non-small cell lung cancer, the study made a quantitative comparison of TCR alpha and beta repertoires among multiple tumor regions, matched nontumor lung and blood. In the raw uncorrected reads, each unique combination of TCR and UMI appeared on average more than ten times. Follow-up PBMC samples were sequenced whenever the samples were available, and the median time to follow-up was around 2 years after resection. At surgery, both alpha and beta chains were TCR-sequenced in 220 tumor regions, about 61 matched nontumor lung samples and a few dozen PBMC samples. More beta-chain than alpha-chain transcripts were consistently detected, likely reflecting higher beta-chain transcript abundance. On the study overall, not on this receptor specifically: Additional single-cell paired TCR alpha and beta sequencing was considered necessary to confirm, at a functional level, the hypothesis that regional TCRs recognize regional mutations. Ubiquitous expanded tumor TCRs were found in blood more often at tumor resection than at routine follow-up. Only roughly 15 patients were included in the comparisons of baseline and follow-up blood repertoires.

The library was prepared using 5' RACE. The sample was run on a NextSeq 500. To allow correction of PCR and sequencing errors, the TCR library protocol tagged every TCR cDNA molecule with a unique molecular identifier. In the original analysis: Decombinator tools were used for TCR identification, UMI-based error correction and CDR3 extraction. TCRs above a frequency of 2 per 1,000, corresponding to the top 1% of the tumor frequency distribution, were defined as expanded. Rényi diversity was computed with the R vegan package after subsampling each repertoire 100 times to 5,000 TCRs. To build CDR3 similarity networks, amino acid triplet string-kernel similarity was used, and CDR3s were connected when their pairwise similarity was above 0.82. The public sequencing data were trimmed at Q25 with fastp and processed into clonotypes with MiXCR by TCRdb, which kept only in-frame beta chains. Each CDR3 protein gets just one entry, which takes the most common genes and DNA from the rows behind it. The V and J calls were determined by TCRdb, not by the authors. Counted in this sample were about 27,000 distinct CDR3 sequences; about 5.3% of them appeared once. More than 20% of the sample rests with the top ten.

The TCR was taken from a female donor with early-stage non-small cell lung cancer. Specimen: PBMCs, collected at follow-up.

The sequence in DNA is TGTGCCAGCAGCTTAGGTGACAGGGGTAACAATGAGCAGTTCTTC. Translated, it reads CASSLGDRGNNEQFF. Rearrangement joined TRBV11-1 to TRBJ2-1, with TRBD1 matching 8 junction bases. The germline V gene (reference sequence) sets CDR1 to SGHAT and CDR2 to FQDESV. The cysteine opens and the phenylalanine closes a CDR3 of 15 amino acids. The kept DNA is CDR3 alone, 45 bases in frame from the first base. Trimmed from V: 1 base; trimmed from J: 5 bases; junction bases lacking a gene match: 4.